Presented here are 29 T cell receptor beta chains from one specimen sequenced in a study of shared clonotypes between healthy human individuals. Sequencing was performed with immunoSEQ multiplex PCR; in TCRdb, only in-frame clones are kept and a portion is missing. The profile shows more than 550,000 clones, 90% of them singletons. The specimen sequenced was memory CD8+ T cells from PBMCs. Subset indicated: CD45RO+ cells pooled with CCR7-negative TemRA cells. The receptors originated from a young man in good health. Some clones in this sample may be carry-over from other donors' samples.

The chain links TRBV11-2 to TRBJ2-2; TRBD2 agrees at 7 bases. After removal of 4 bases from V and 1 base from J, the junction contained 15 bases not matched to a gene. From germline, CDR1 is SGHAT and CDR2 FQNNGV. CDR3 length: 19 amino acids. CDR3 DNA: TGTGCCAGCAGCTATCCCGGGACTACTCCCTTCGGGAACACCGGGGAGCTGTTTTTT. This sequence encodes CASSYPGTTPFGNTGELFF. Drawing the rest from reference TRBV11-2 and TRBJ2-2, the complete variable domain is EAGVAQSPRYKIIEKRQSVAFWCNPISGHATLYWYQQILGQGPKLLIQFQNNGVVDDSQLPKDRFSAERLKGVDSTLKIQPAKLEDSAVYLCASSYPGTTPFGNTGELFFGEGSRLTVL.

The chain has TRBV27 and TRBJ2-1; 13 bases agree with TRBD2. CDR1 and CDR2 (germline): MNHEY, SMNVEV (reference sequence). The junction had 8 bases not matched to a gene; V was cut back by 4 bases and J by 5 bases. The CDR3 covers 17 residues. The CDR3: CASSYPRTSGRDNEQFF. CDR3 in DNA: TGTGCCAGCAGTTACCCCAGGACTAGCGGGAGAGACAATGAGCAGTTCTTC.

The genes are TRBV7-9 and TRBJ1-1; D unclear. CDR1 is SEHNR and CDR2 is FQNEAQ in the germline V gene (reference sequence). The CDR3 is made up of 14 amino acids. The V and J ends lost 4 bases and 1 base respectively, with 10 bases between them. The CDR3 sequence: CASSYWTGNTEAFF. CDR3 DNA: TGTGCCAGCAGCTACTGGACGGGGAACACTGAAGCTTTCTTT.

The chain carries TRBV2 and TRBJ2-7; D may be TRBD2 (6 bases). The CDR3 sequence is 11 residues long. Germline CDR1 and CDR2: SNHLY and FYNNEI. The V and J ends lost 8 bases and 6 bases respectively, with 11 bases between them. As DNA, the CDR3 is TGTGCCAGCCTAGCGTTGCGCGAGCAGTACTTC. It yields the protein CASLALREQYF.

Turning to this clone: Other DNA variants within this sample encode the same CDR3. The J gene is TRBJ2-1, the V gene TRBV27, with no clear D. V was pared by 1 base and J by 7 bases, with 5 bases between. This CDR3 contains 12 residues. CDR1 is MNHEY and CDR2 is SMNVEV in the germline V gene (reference sequence). CDR3 sequence reads: CASSLFGNEQFF. CDR3 DNA: TGTGCCAGCAGTTTATTCGGAAATGAGCAGTTCTTC.

The gene calls are TRBV25-1 and TRBJ2-5, with 7 positions matching TRBD1. The J call may be in error: the DNA end matches TRBJ2-7 better. This CDR3 is 16 amino acids long. CDR1 is MGHDK, CDR2 SYGVNS, per germline. CDR3: CASSKSKTGLTYEQYF. In DNA form, the CDR3 reads TGTGCCAGCAGTAAATCAAAGACAGGGCTTACCTACGAGCAGTACTTC.

The chain recombines TRBV9 with TRBJ2-3; D gene ambiguous. Germline lookup yields CDR1 SGDLS and CDR2 YYNGEE. The length of the CDR3 is 14 residues. V was clipped by 1 base and J by 4 bases, with 10 bases between them. CDR3 amino acids: CASSVSGFADTQYF. CDR3 nucleotide sequence: TGTGCCAGCAGCGTATCAGGCTTCGCAGATACGCAGTATTTT.

This rearrangement joins TRBV6-1 to TRBJ1-2; D remains unclear. V was shortened by 0 bases and J by 4 bases, with 9 bases between the two germline ends. The CDR3 consists of 14 residues. Per germline, CDR1 MNHNS and CDR2 SASEGT. Here the CDR3 reads CASSEARLLYGYTF. The CDR3 DNA reads TGTGCCAGCAGTGAAGCGCGACTGCTCTATGGCTACACCTTC.

This clone turned up a few times. The chain joins TRBV29-1 to TRBJ1-1; D gene unclear. This CDR3 is 15 amino acids long. CDR1 is SQVTM and CDR2 is ANQGSEA in the germline V gene. V was clipped by 7 bases and J by 0 bases, with 18 bases between them. The CDR3 DNA follows: TGCAGCGGCCGATCGGGATATACCATGAACACTGAAGCTTTCTTT. Its translation: CSGRSGYTMNTEAFF.

The rearrangement uses TRBV15 and TRBJ1-3; D remains ambiguous. There are 11 residues in the CDR3. Germline V lookup: CDR1 LNHNV, CDR2 YYDKDF (reference sequence). The V end lost 10 bases, the J end lost 7 bases, and 11 bases lay between the germline ends. The CDR3 reads CAIRSWNTIYF. Here the CDR3 DNA reads TGTGCCATCCGATCGTGGAACACCATATATTTT.

A few counts support this clone. The chain joins TRBV27 to TRBJ1-1, with D maybe TRBD1 (6 bases). In germline, CDR1 is MNHEY, CDR2 SMNVEV (reference sequence). There are 14 residues in the CDR3. V lost 5 bases, J lost 4 bases, and 14 bases lay in between. CDR3 amino acids: CASSEQGAGTEAFF. CDR3 in DNA: TGTGCCAGCAGTGAACAGGGTGCGGGCACTGAAGCTTTCTTT.

The chain recombines TRBV4-3 with TRBJ1-5; possible D gene TRBD1, 5 bases. Trimming left V 2 bases short and J 7 bases short, with 15 bases between. The CDR3 extends over 15 amino acids. Germline CDR1 LGHNA, CDR2 YSLEER. CDR3 amino acids: CASSQRTGLGQPQHF. Written as DNA, the CDR3 is TGCGCCAGCAGCCAACGTACAGGACTAGGGCAGCCCCAGCATTTT.

This rearrangement joins TRBV19 to TRBJ1-4; TRBD1 matches at 7 bases. CDR1 is LNHDA, CDR2 SQIVND, per germline (reference sequence). V shed 7 bases, J shed 4 bases, and the junction held 6 bases outside the gene matches. The CDR3 is made up of 14 amino acids. The DNA for the CDR3 is TGTGCCAGTACTCACCGGGACAGTAATGAAAAACTGTTTTTT. Translated, it gives CASTHRDSNEKLFF.

The chain carries TRBV19 and TRBJ2-1; D gene unclear. Germline assignment: CDR1 LNHDA and CDR2 SQIVND (reference sequence). Trimming cost V 6 bases and J 0 bases, with 9 bases left between them. This CDR3 has 14 residues. The CDR3 is CASRDPSSYNEQFF. The DNA of the CDR3 is TGTGCCAGTAGGGACCCCAGCTCCTACAATGAGCAGTTCTTC.

The J gene is TRBJ2-7, the V gene TRBV7-8, with TRBD1 matching 8 bases. The CDR3 loop spans 15 amino acids. Unmatched junction bases numbered 12, after V lost 5 bases and J lost 6 bases. CDR1 and CDR2 from the germline V gene are SGHVS and FQNEAQ. In nucleotides, the CDR3 is TGTGCCAGCAGCCAACCGGACAGGGTATGGACCGAGCAGTACTTC. It specifies CASSQPDRVWTEQYF.

The rearrangement links TRBV10-3 to TRBJ2-3, with D possibly being TRBD1 or TRBD2 (5 bases each). The germline CDR1 and CDR2 sequences are ENHRY and SYGVKD. The V gene lost 3 bases and the J gene lost 2 bases, with 24 bases spanning the gap. This CDR3 contains 19 residues. The CDR3: CAISDPWGVGKLDTDTQYF. CDR3 DNA: TGTGCCATCAGTGACCCCTGGGGCGTCGGCAAACTAGACACAGATACGCAGTATTTT.

The chain is built from TRBV4-1 and TRBJ2-1, with 7 bases identical to TRBD2. The CDR3 totals 16 residues. The V and J ends lost 0 bases and 4 bases, in that order; junction bases with no gene match: 6. Germline loops: CDR1 MGHRA, CDR2 YSYEKL. This CDR3 is CASSQDEGGAYNEQFF. DNA of the CDR3: TGCGCCAGCAGCCAAGATGAGGGAGGGGCTTACAATGAGCAGTTCTTC.

V usage is TRBV6-5 and J usage is TRBJ1-1; a weak D match, TRBD1 (5 bases). The V end lost 6 bases, the J end lost 5 bases, and 16 bases lay between the germline ends. Germline-derived CDR1 and CDR2 are MNHEY and SVGAGI. CDR3 length: 14 residues. The CDR3 here is CASSLQEWSTEAFF. CDR3 in DNA: TGTGCCAGCAGCCTACAGGAATGGTCTACTGAAGCTTTCTTT.

J is TRBJ1-5 and V is TRBV21-1; the table's D call, TRBD1, has no DNA check behind it. TRBV21-1 is an annotated pseudogene. The CDR3 sequence is 19 residues long. The CDR3 DNA reads as TGTGCCAGCAGCAAAGCCGTCGACAGGTACATTTATAGCAATCAGCCCCAGCATTTT. It is translated as CASSKAVDRYIYSNQPQHF.

J is TRBJ1-4 and V is TRBV7-8; TRBD1 matches at 8 bases. The V gene's germline CDR1 is SGHVS and CDR2 FQNEAQ. Trimming removed 3 bases from V and 2 bases from J; junction bases left unmatched: 8. This CDR3 is 17 amino acids long. In DNA, the CDR3 is TGTGCCAGCAGCTTTTTTTGGACAGGGAGGACTAATGAAAAACTGTTTTTT. This encodes CASSFFWTGRTNEKLFF. The full variable domain, with the rest looked up from reference TRBV7-8 and TRBJ1-4, is GAGVSQSPRYKVAKRGQDVALRCDPISGHVSLFWYQQALGQGPEFLTYFQNEAQLDKSGLPSDRFFAERPEGSVSTLKIQRTQQEDSAVYLCASSFFWTGRTNEKLFFGSGTQLSVL.

The gene calls are TRBV2 and TRBJ2-7, with D possibly TRBD2 on 6 matching bases. Trimming took 4 bases from V and 4 from J, leaving 11 bases between them. Germline lookup yields CDR1 SNHLY and CDR2 FYNNEI. The CDR3 totals 13 residues. This CDR3 reads CASSAGTYYEQYF. The CDR3 nucleotides read TGTGCCAGCAGTGCCGGGACTTATTACGAGCAGTACTTC.

V and J are TRBV6-5 and TRBJ1-2, with TRBD1 identical over 8 bases. Germline V gene sequence: CDR1 MNHEY, CDR2 SVGAGI. V trimming: 6 bases; J trimming: 6 bases; junction bases outside the gene matches: 9. This CDR3 has 14 residues. The CDR3 DNA is TGTGCCAGCAGAGAGACAGGGGTGAGGGATGGCTACACCTTC. This gives the protein CASRETGVRDGYTF.

This chain connects TRBV7-7 to TRBJ2-5; D perhaps matches TRBD1 (5 bases). CDR1 and CDR2 (germline): SSHAT, FNYEAQ (reference sequence). CDR3 length: 15 residues. V lost 6 bases to trimming and J lost 1 base, with 15 bases between them. In DNA form, the CDR3 reads TGTGCCAGCAGTGACAGCCCAGGCTTCCAAGAGACCCAGTACTTC. Amino acids: CASSDSPGFQETQYF.

The rearrangement uses TRBV29-1 and TRBJ2-3; perhaps D is TRBD1 or TRBD2 (5 bases each). This CDR3 region has 12 residues. The V end was cut by 7 bases, the J end by 3 bases, with 11 bases between. CDR1 is SQVTM, CDR2 ANQGSEA, per germline. CDR3 bases: TGCAGCGCTCCTTGGGGGACAGATACGCAGTATTTT. The encoded protein is CSAPWGTDTQYF.

V usage is TRBV6-1 and J usage is TRBJ1-2; TRBD1 matches at 7 bases. Germline-derived CDR1 and CDR2 are MNHNS and SASEGT. The length of the CDR3 is 14 residues. The V segment lost 4 bases and the J segment 2 bases; nucleotides outside the gene matches: 4. CDR3 nucleotide sequence: TGTGCCAGCAGTGCAAGACAGGGCAACTATGGCTACACCTTC. Protein product: CASSARQGNYGYTF.

V gene TRBV4-1 combines with J gene TRBJ2-5; the D gene is possibly TRBD2 (5 bases). The CDR3 is 13 residues long. Germline CDR1 is MGHRA and CDR2 is YSYEKL. The ends were cut back, 4 bases at V and 3 bases at J, with 9 bases in the middle. CDR3 residues: CASSLDGEETQYF. In DNA, the CDR3 is TGCGCCAGCAGCCTCGACGGGGAAGAGACCCAGTACTTC.

The sample holds a few counts of this clone. The genes are TRBV7-3 and TRBJ1-1; no definite D call. Trimming cost V 6 bases and J 0 bases, with 14 bases left between them. Germline CDR1 reads SGHTA; CDR2 reads FQGTGA. This CDR3 comprises 15 residues. The CDR3 DNA follows: TGTGCCAGCAGTTCTACGGGTTGGGTGAACACTGAAGCTTTCTTT. Translation gives CASSSTGWVNTEAFF. Together with reference TRBV7-3 and TRBJ1-1, the CDR3 gives the full variable domain: GAGVSQTPSNKVTEKGKYVELRCDPISGHTALYWYRQSLGQGPEFLIYFQGTGAADDSGLPNDRFFAVRPEGSVSTLKIQRTERGDSAVYLCASSSTGWVNTEAFFGQGTRLTVV.

V gene TRBV4-2 combines with J gene TRBJ2-7; the D gene is possibly TRBD2 (6 bases). V was cut by 4 bases and J by 9 bases, with 28 bases left in between. The CDR3 length is 17 residues. Germline-derived CDR1 and CDR2 are LGHNA and YNFKEQ. CDR3 in DNA: TGTGCCAGCAGCCCTCGTCCGGGGGAAGGTGACTTAAGTTGGCAGTACTTC. This gives the protein CASSPRPGEGDLSWQYF.

The genes are TRBV25-1 and TRBJ2-2; the match to TRBD1 covers 7 bases. CDR1 and CDR2 from the germline V gene are MGHDK and SYGVNS. This CDR3 comprises 16 residues. V was clipped by 4 bases and J by 3 bases; unmatched bases: 8. For the CDR3, the DNA is TGTGCCAGCAGTGCCGTCAGGGGGAAGGACACCGGGGAGCTGTTTTTT. The encoded protein is CASSAVRGKDTGELFF.